The present TCR beta chain was sequenced within a study of T cells in Graves' hyperthyroidism and ophthalmopathy. This CDR3 has 17 residues. Trimming took 6 bases from V and 0 from J, leaving 15 bases between them. There are many counts of this clonotype. The source material, RNA transcripts, was used to amplify TCR beta CDR3 regions. First-round RT-PCR of the TCR CDR3 relied on the HTBI primer set. Each CDR3 protein gets one entry after TCRdb re-called the multiplex PCR reads with MiXCR. The sample consists of nearly 600,000 distinct CDR3 sequences, approximately 14% of them appearing once. The sequenced material came from blood. The sequence derives from a woman in her thirties with Graves' hyperthyroidism that later progressed to Graves' ophthalmopathy. The V call is TRBV12-3 or TRBV12-4, the J call TRBJ2-6, with no clear D. CDR3 sequence reads: CASSPGRRYSGANVLTF. The CDR3 region has the DNA TGTGCCAGCAGCCCCGGCAGGCGGTACTCTGGGGCCAACGTCCTGACTTTC.